Listed here are 10 T cell receptor beta chains from one sample, sequenced in a study of cytomegalovirus exposure and HLA in healthy donors. The PCR had 60 Vbeta and 13 Jbeta primers. The protocol was immunoSEQ multiplex PCR, while the TCRdb copy is restricted to in-frame clones and leaves out a portion. This sample yields 150,000 to 200,000 clones, of which roughly nine tenths are seen a single time; 1.1% belongs to the top ten. Sequenced: PBMCs. The source is a boy younger than 10 in good health and CMV-seronegative.

The chain uses TRBV27 and TRBJ2-3; TRBD2 might be the D (6 bases). V lost 4 bases and J lost 6, with 11 bases in between. The length of the CDR3 is 13 residues. Per the germline V gene, CDR1 is MNHEY and CDR2 is SMNVEV (reference sequence). CDR3: CASSWGGADTQYF. CDR3 nucleotides: TGTGCCAGCAGTTGGGGCGGGGCGGATACGCAGTATTTT.

The CDR3 spells CASSPNSGQPYEQYF. The CDR3 DNA sequence: TGTGCCAGCTCACCAAACTCGGGACAGCCCTACGAGCAGTACTTC. The V gene is TRBV18, the J gene TRBJ2-7; 7 nucleotides align to TRBD1. V gave up 2 bases and J gave up 2 bases; unmatched junction bases: 6. CDR1 and CDR2 from the germline V gene are KGHSH and LQKENI. The CDR3 sequence is 15 residues long.

Turning to this clone: A junction boundary mismatches the germline segment, possibly from a read error. The V and J genes are TRBV7-6 and TRBJ2-1; 7 nucleotides agree with TRBD1. The CDR3 is made up of 12 amino acids. Germline values: CDR1 SGHVS, CDR2 FNYEAQ. CDR3 DNA: TGTGCCAGAAGCTTATCACAGGGGAGGCAGTTCTTC. This translates into CARSLSQGRQFF. Full variable domain (outside the CDR3, taken from reference TRBV7-6 and TRBJ2-1): GAGVSQSPRYKVTKRGQDVALRCDPISGHVSLYWYRQALGQGPEFLTYFNYEAQQDKSGLPNDRFSAERPEGSISTLTIQRTEQRDSAMYRCARSLSQGRQFFGPGTRLTVL.

The chain couples TRBV30 to TRBJ2-5; TRBD2 matches at 8 bases. The tail of the sequence fits TRBJ2-7 better, so the J call may be wrong. Germline loops: CDR1 GTSNPN, CDR2 SVGIG (reference sequence). The CDR3 is 15 amino acids. The CDR3 spells CAWSAPGTRRYEQYF. The CDR3 DNA follows: TGTGCCTGGAGTGCCCCCGGGACTAGGCGCTACGAGCAGTACTTC.

This clone appeared once. V usage is TRBV28 and J usage is TRBJ1-2; D might be TRBD1 (5 bases). Germline-derived CDR1 and CDR2 are MDHEN and SYDVKM. This CDR3 has 16 residues. Trimming left V 4 bases short and J 1 base short, with 16 bases between. The CDR3 DNA reads TGTGCCAGCAGTTCCCCAGCCAGGGTACGTAACTATGGCTACACCTTC. This sequence encodes CASSSPARVRNYGYTF.

The V call is TRBV4-1, the J call TRBJ1-2; 8 bases agree with TRBD1. This CDR3 spans 14 amino acids. The germline V gene encodes CDR1 MGHRA and CDR2 YSYEKL. J was trimmed by 4 bases and V by 4 bases; bases with no gene match: 5. The CDR3 here is CASSPQGAGYGYTF. The CDR3 bases are TGCGCCAGCAGCCCTCAGGGGGCCGGCTATGGCTACACCTTC.

The chain has TRBV27 and TRBJ1-4; D gene ambiguous. CDR3 length: 14 residues. V dropped 6 bases and J dropped 5 bases, with 13 bases sitting between them. Germline CDR1 reads MNHEY; CDR2 reads SMNVEV (reference sequence). DNA for the CDR3: TGTGCCAGCAGCCAAACCCCGGGGAATGAAAAACTGTTTTTT. Protein sequence: CASSQTPGNEKLFF.

This CDR3 is CASSMTSSGDTQYF. For the CDR3, the DNA is TGTGCCAGCAGCATGACTAGCTCGGGAGATACGCAGTATTTT. V is TRBV7-2 and J is TRBJ2-3, with 7 bases aligning to TRBD2. The germline V gene has CDR1 SGHTA and CDR2 FQGNSA. V shed 5 bases, J shed 5 bases, and the junction held 7 bases outside the gene matches. This CDR3 has 14 residues.

V is TRBV28 and J is TRBJ1-5, with a weak D call TRBD1 (5 bases). The ends were cut back, 5 bases at V and 2 bases at J, with 25 bases in the middle. The germline CDR1 and CDR2 sequences are MDHEN and SYDVKM. CDR3 length equals 19 residues. CDR3 residues: CASSRRTPSFFRGNQPQHF. The CDR3 DNA reads TGTGCCAGCAGTCGACGGACACCGTCTTTTTTTAGGGGCAATCAGCCCCAGCATTTT.

This chain connects TRBV18 to TRBJ1-5, with D perhaps matching TRBD1 (5 bases). V was trimmed by 0 bases and J by 1 base, leaving 7 bases between them. CDR1 is KGHSH, CDR2 LQKENI, per germline. There are 15 residues in the CDR3. This CDR3 is CASSPPPGSNQPQHF. Written as DNA, the CDR3 is TGTGCCAGCTCACCACCGCCAGGGAGCAATCAGCCCCAGCATTTT.